Listed below are T cell receptor beta chains from one sample, sequenced in a study of shared clonotypes between healthy human individuals. Clones were sequenced by immunoSEQ multiplex PCR, and TCRdb holds only the in-frame ones, with some missing. The sample contains 2 million to 2.5 million clones, approximately 95% of which appear only once. Material: naive CD4+ T cells sorted from blood. All receptors come from a man aged 18 to 29 in good health. The CDR3 runs from the conserved cysteine through the conserved F or W. The order of the fields is V gene, D gene, CDR3 protein. The D gene is left open where the match is weak.

TRBV6-5	TRBD1	CASSQDRTTGELFF
TRBV19	.	CASSMRGQGNAKNIQYF
TRBV19	TRBD1	CASMVPAGGLSQPQHF
TRBV7-2	TRBD2	CASTERTSGRMPQYF
TRBV27	.	CASTGRGAGELFF
TRBV6-6	.	CASSYLTLNTEAFF
TRBV30	TRBD1	CAWSVRGTGTVQYF
TRBV27	.	CASSLSTVYREQYF
TRBV18	.	CASSPTGHQPQHF
TRBV28	.	CASSGGGLNSPLHF
TRBV10-3	.	CAISQTTASGTEAFF
TRBV6-4	TRBD1	CASSDSWDRVKKSSYEQYF
TRBV20-1	.	CSAIRQETQYF
TRBV5-6	.	CASSLGQGGQPQHF
TRBV6-1	TRBD1	CASSRQGMNTEAFF